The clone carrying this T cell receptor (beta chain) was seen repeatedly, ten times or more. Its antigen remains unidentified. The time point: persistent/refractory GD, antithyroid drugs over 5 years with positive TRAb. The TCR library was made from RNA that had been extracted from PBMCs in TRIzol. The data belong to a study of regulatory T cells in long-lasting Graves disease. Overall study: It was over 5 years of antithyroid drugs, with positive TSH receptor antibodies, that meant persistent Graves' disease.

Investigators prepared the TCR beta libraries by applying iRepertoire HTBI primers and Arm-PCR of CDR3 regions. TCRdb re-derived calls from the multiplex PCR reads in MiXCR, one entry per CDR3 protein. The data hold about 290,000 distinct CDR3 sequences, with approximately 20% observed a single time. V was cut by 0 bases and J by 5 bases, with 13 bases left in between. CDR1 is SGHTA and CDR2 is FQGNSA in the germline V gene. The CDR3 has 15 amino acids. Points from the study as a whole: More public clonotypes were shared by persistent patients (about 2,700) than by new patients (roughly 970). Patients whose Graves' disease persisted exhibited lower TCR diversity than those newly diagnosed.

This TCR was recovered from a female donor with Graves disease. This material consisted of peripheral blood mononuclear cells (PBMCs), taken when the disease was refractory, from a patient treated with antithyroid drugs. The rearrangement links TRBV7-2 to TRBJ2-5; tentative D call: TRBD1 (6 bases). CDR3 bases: TGTGCCAGCAGCTTAGCGGGGGCAGGGATGGAGACCCAGTACTTC. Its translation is CASSLAGAGMETQYF.